This T cell receptor (beta chain) is drawn from a study of T cell changes during pregnancy in multiple sclerosis. The data were produced by immunoSEQ multiplex PCR, yet TCRdb's version contains in-frame clones alone and is incomplete. The table shows more than 85,000 clones, with 94% occurring only once. The sequences come from peripheral blood, collected after pregnancy. This TCR came from a female donor in good health, enrolled as a control in a pregnancy study.

The CDR3 spells CASSLRTGGNNEQFF. In DNA form, the CDR3 reads TGTGCCAGCAGTCTAAGGACAGGAGGTAACAATGAGCAGTTCTTC. This chain uses TRBV27 with TRBJ2-1; 7 nucleotides match TRBD1. In germline, CDR1 is MNHEY, CDR2 SMNVEV (reference sequence). J was trimmed by 5 bases and V by 5 bases; bases with no gene match: 9. The CDR3 loop spans 15 amino acids.